What follows describes a single T cell receptor beta chain. This specimen comes from a study of monozygotic twins with inflammatory bowel disease. From its re-call of the 5' RACE reads, TCRdb lists each CDR3 protein once, without DNA. The sample holds fewer than 150,000 distinct CDR3 sequences. The CDR3 has 12 amino acids. Germline assignment: CDR1 LGHDT and CDR2 YNNKEL (reference sequence). The rearrangement uses TRBV3-1 and TRBJ1-1. This sequence originates from a human donor with ulcerative colitis or Crohn's disease, or a healthy co-twin of an affected twin (not recorded which). Sequencing used blood. CDR3 loop: CASSRGGTEAFF.